This T cell receptor (beta chain) was found in a study of identifying expanded T cells in peripheral blood. Study outcomes and limitations: Clone count variance between approximately two-week samples rose with total template count.

A remark on this clone: The antigen is unknown.

CDR3 length: 15 residues. Germline assignment: CDR1 SGHRS and CDR2 YFSETQ. V was trimmed by 0 bases and J by 7 bases, leaving 16 bases between them. Here immunoSEQ multiplex PCR was the method, and the copy in TCRdb shows in-frame clones only, minus some. Among about 94,000 clones, approximately 88% were seen once, and the ten largest hold 5.5% to 7%. This TCR was recovered from a person aged 18 to 69 in good health. Sequencing was carried out using blood. The chain employs TRBV5-1 and TRBJ1-1; perhaps TRBD1 as D (6 bases). CDR3 bases: TGCGCCAGCAGCTTGGCCAGTGACAGGCGAAATGAAGCTTTCTTT. Amino acid sequence: CASSLASDRRNEAFF.